This T cell receptor beta chain was profiled in a study of human T cells and chemical hapten exposure (dated by TCRdb to the early 2020s). Background on the whole study: For sensitization, 2% DPC in acetone was applied to a 2 cm by 2 cm area of upper inner arm skin. Patients additionally received weekly therapeutic DPC doses to the scalp throughout the roughly 23-week study period. Patch testing on the upper back used Finn chambers containing 0.01% DPC, with scoring done after 6 days according to International Contact Dermatitis Research Group standards. The mostly female patient cohort included alopecia areata with under or over 50% scalp involvement, alopecia totalis and alopecia universalis. The libraries were sequenced as a pool, and the TCR yield per sample differed mostly because of small variations in library volumes within the pool. This study followed changes in the peripheral blood TCR repertoire in vivo during primary and secondary sensitization of alopecia patients to the hapten diphenylcyclopropenone (DPC). Blood samples were taken from patients before sensitization (week 0) and at 2, 6 and about 24 weeks after DPC sensitization. For TCR sequencing, blood came from 25 to 35 alopecia patients at anywhere from one to four time points (pre-sensitization, 2, 6 and 24 weeks). General conclusions and limits of the study: Significantly more large CDR3 similarity clusters were formed by expanded TCRs than by pre-sensitization or healthy control sets, consistent with antigen-driven responses. The number of TCRs above 1 in 1000 frequency did not change with DPC sensitization; there was no evidence of global repertoire structure alterations. Because all patients had alopecia, a presumed autoimmune disease, the immune response of the patients might differ from that of healthy individuals. Repeated subsampling changed both the strength of the expansion versus patch-test correlation and the threshold at which the correlation became significant. Patch test score was positively correlated with the number of PT1 expanded TCRs, with significance at thresholds 8, 16 and 32 but not at 4.

Compared with germline, V lacks 2 bases and J lacks 2 bases; bases without a gene match: 2. From the cysteine up to the phenylalanine, the CDR3 has a length of 14 residues. Kept here is only the CDR3 DNA, which spans 42 bases and is read in frame from base 1. According to the germline V gene, CDR1 reads MDHEN and CDR2 reads SYDVKM. Interpreted using the paper, the time point label stands for: patch test 1, 2 weeks after DPC sensitization. What this sample's treatment or condition label stands for: therapeutic diphenylcyclopropenone sensitization with weekly scalp DPC. At every patch-test visit, the blood draw took place before the patch test was put on. Patients were considered eligible if aged 18 to 70, diagnosed with alopecia and deemed suitable for DPC therapy, and patients were excluded if pregnant. Total RNA was extracted from unfractionated whole blood that had been collected in Tempus Blood RNA tubes.

Receptor libraries were prepared by RACE. Sequencing used a NextSeq 500. During library preparation, unique molecular identifiers were attached to individual cDNA molecules so that TCRs could be counted quantitatively and reproducibly. Each blood RNA sample was used to sequence both TCR alpha and TCR beta chains. In the original analysis: Samples had a median of roughly 87,000 TCRs, with a range from about 23,224 to 750,000. The Decombinator software suite was used to annotate V, J and CDR3 in the TCR reads. To make PS versus PT1 abundance plots, every sample was subsampled to the same number of TCRs (28,000). TCRs were defined as expanded if absent before sensitization and observed at least eight times at the 2-week time point. In TCRdb, the public reads were trimmed at Q25 with fastp and aligned with MiXCR, with productive beta chains retained. Rows are unified per CDR3 protein, each entry keeping the most common DNA and genes. TCRdb, rather than the study authors, made the V and J calls. This sample is represented by roughly 98,000 distinct CDR3 sequences; about an eighth of them were singletons. The biggest ten clones account for roughly 2.1% of the sample.

This clonotype has just a few counts. Its target antigen remains unknown. No per-base quality is available; no much larger clone lies one base away. The specimen was whole blood, collected in connection with sensitization to the hapten diphenylcyclopropenone (DPC). The origin of this receptor is a woman between 40 and 50 years old with alopecia areata. Some clones in this sample may be carry-over from other donors' samples. The chain couples TRBV28 to TRBJ1-1, with 7 bases aligning to TRBD1. CDR3 protein: CASSLRQGNTEAFF. The nucleotides are TGTGCCAGCAGTTTAAGACAGGGTAACACTGAAGCTTTCTTT.